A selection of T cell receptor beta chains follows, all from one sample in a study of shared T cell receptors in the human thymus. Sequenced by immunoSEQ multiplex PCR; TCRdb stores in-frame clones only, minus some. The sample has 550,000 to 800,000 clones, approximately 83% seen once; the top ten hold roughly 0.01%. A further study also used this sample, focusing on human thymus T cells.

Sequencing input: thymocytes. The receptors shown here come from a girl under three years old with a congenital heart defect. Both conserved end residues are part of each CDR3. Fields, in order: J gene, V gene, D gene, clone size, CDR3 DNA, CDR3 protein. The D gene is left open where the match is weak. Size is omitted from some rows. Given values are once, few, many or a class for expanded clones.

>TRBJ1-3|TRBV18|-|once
TGTGCCAGCTCACCCCCCGGTAGGGAGACCTGGCGGGACACCATATATTTT
CASSPPGRETWRDTIYF
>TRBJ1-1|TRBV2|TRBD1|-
TGTGCCAGCAGCCGAGGACAGGGTCACACTGAAGCTTTCTTT
CASSRGQGHTEAFF
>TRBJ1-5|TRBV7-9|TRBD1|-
TGTGCCAGCAGCTTAGAGGGACAGGGGAAGCAGCCCCAGCATTTT
CASSLEGQGKQPQHF
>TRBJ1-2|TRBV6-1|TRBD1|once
TGTGCCAGCAGGGCTGAGGGGGCGCTTGGGGGCTACACCTTC
CASRAEGALGGYTF
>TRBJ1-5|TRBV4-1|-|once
TGCGCCAGCAGCCAAGAATTCCTCTCAGAGAGGAGCAATCAGCCCCAGCATTTT
CASSQEFLSERSNQPQHF
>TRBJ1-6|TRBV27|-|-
TGTGCCAGCAGAAGCGGGGGGAGGGGAGAGAATTCACCCCTCCACTTT
CASRSGGRGENSPLHF
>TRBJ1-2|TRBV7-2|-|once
TGTGCCACCCGTCTCCAGGGGTACGGGGCTAACTATGGCTACACCTTC
CATRLQGYGANYGYTF
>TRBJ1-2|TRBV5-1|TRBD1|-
TGCGCCAGCAGCTTGGGACAGGGGGACGGCTACACCTTC
CASSLGQGDGYTF
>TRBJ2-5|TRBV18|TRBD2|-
TGTGCCAGCTCACCGGCGGGGGGGGAGACCCAGTACTTC
CASSPAGGETQYF
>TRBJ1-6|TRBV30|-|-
TGTGCCTGGAGTGTACAAGGGAGGGCTTCCCCCCTCCACTTT
CAWSVQGRASPLHF
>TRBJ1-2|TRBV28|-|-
TGTGCCAGCAGTTCCTCTGAAGGGGCGAACCAGGTCCCCCCCAAGAACTATGGCTACACCTTC
CASSSSEGANQVPPKNYGYTF
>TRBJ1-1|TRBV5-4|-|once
TGTGCCAGCAGCTTACACCGGACAGTTGAAGCTTTCTTT
CASSLHRTVEAFF
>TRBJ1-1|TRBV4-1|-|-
TGCGCCAGCAGCCGCCACCACAGAATGAACACTGAAGCTTTCTTT
CASSRHHRMNTEAFF
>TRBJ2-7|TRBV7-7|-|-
TGTGCTAGCAGCTTAGGTCCCCTCCCTTTCTACGAGCAGTACTTC
CASSLGPLPFYEQYF
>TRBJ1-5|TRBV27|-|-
TGTGCCAGCAGTTCCGGGACAACAAAAAATCAGCCCCAGCATTTT
CASSSGTTKNQPQHF
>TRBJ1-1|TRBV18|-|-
TGTGCCAGCTCACCTTTAGTGGTGAACACTGAAGCTTTCTTT
CASSPLVVNTEAFF
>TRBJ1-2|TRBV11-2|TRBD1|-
TGTGCCAGCAGCTCCCCGCGTCAGGACAGGGGGGACTTGGACTATGGCTACACCTTC
CASSSPRQDRGDLDYGYTF
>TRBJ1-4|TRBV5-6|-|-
TGTGCCAGCAGCCCCCGTGGGAGTTTGCATGAAAAACTGTTTTTT
CASSPRGSLHEKLFF